This is a list of T cell receptor beta chains from one sample in a study of blood T cell repertoires in COVID-19. Using immunoSEQ multiplex PCR, the repertoire was profiled, and TCRdb retains in-frame clones only, with some absent. In the table there are about 400,000 clones, roughly 91% of which are singletons. Sequencing was carried out using PBMCs or T cells enriched from blood (not recorded which). Source of these receptors: a woman aged 25 to 39 who had recovered from COVID-19. Each CDR3 is given with its conserved first and last residue. The D gene is left open where the match is weak. The size entry is marked missing in some rows and otherwise reads once, few, many or a size class.

J: TRBJ1-1
V: TRBV20-1
size: few
D: NA
DNA: TGCAGTGCTAGTGACGGGGGGCCCACTGAAGCTTTCTTT
CDR3: CSASDGGPTEAFF

J: TRBJ1-1
V: TRBV6-5
size: NA
D: NA
DNA: TGTGCCAGCAGTTACGAGACAGGACAAAACACTGAAGCTTTCTTT
CDR3: CASSYETGQNTEAFF

J: TRBJ1-2
V: TRBV3-1/TRBV3-2
size: NA
D: NA
DNA: TGTGCCAGCAGTTTCCAGGGGTGGGCTAACTATGGCTACACCTTC
CDR3: CASSFQGWANYGYTF

J: TRBJ2-4
V: TRBV19
size: NA
D: TRBD1
DNA: TGTGCCAGTAGTAATACAGGACAGGGAGTCATTCAGTACTTC
CDR3: CASSNTGQGVIQYF

J: TRBJ1-1
V: TRBV6-5
size: few
D: NA
DNA: TGTGCCAGCAGCCGGGGACTGGATACAGAAGCTTTCTTT
CDR3: CASSRGLDTEAFF

J: TRBJ2-1
V: TRBV13
size: NA
D: TRBD2
DNA: TGTGCCAGCAGCTTACTCTGGCGACTAGCGGACTACAATGAGCAGTTCTTC
CDR3: CASSLLWRLADYNEQFF

J: TRBJ2-3
V: TRBV6-5
size: NA
D: NA
DNA: TGTGCCAGCACCCACGGATCTAGAGGCACAGATACGCAGTATTTT
CDR3: CASTHGSRGTDTQYF

J: TRBJ2-7
V: TRBV18
size: NA
D: NA
DNA: TGTGCCAGCTCTCGTGGAGCTTACTACGAGCAGTACTTC
CDR3: CASSRGAYYEQYF

J: TRBJ2-7
V: TRBV10-3
size: NA
D: NA
DNA: TGTGCCGCGGGTGATTGGGCCCCCTACGAGCAGTACTTC
CDR3: CAAGDWAPYEQYF

J: TRBJ1-2
V: TRBV5-1
size: NA
D: NA
DNA: TGCGCCAGCACCCCGGGCAGGGGACCTATGAACTATGGCTACACCTTC
CDR3: CASTPGRGPMNYGYTF

J: TRBJ2-7
V: TRBV15
size: NA
D: NA
DNA: TGTGCCACCAGTCGAGACTACCCTTCCTACGAGCAGTACTTC
CDR3: CATSRDYPSYEQYF

J: TRBJ1-1
V: TRBV19
size: NA
D: NA
DNA: TGTGCCAGTAGTCGATTCAGGAGGAGGGACACTGAAGCTTTCTTT
CDR3: CASSRFRRRDTEAFF

J: TRBJ1-1
V: TRBV19
size: NA
D: NA
DNA: TGTGCCAGTAGTATCAGTTTGAACACTGAAGCTTTCTTT
CDR3: CASSISLNTEAFF

J: TRBJ2-1
V: TRBV7-3
size: NA
D: NA
DNA: TGTGCCAGCAGCACCTCCAGGGACAAACCCAATGAGCAGTTCTTC
CDR3: CASSTSRDKPNEQFF

J: TRBJ1-2
V: TRBV19
size: NA
D: TRBD1
DNA: TGTGCCAGCCACAGACAGGGCATCCGCAACTATGGCTACACCTTC
CDR3: CASHRQGIRNYGYTF

J: TRBJ1-1
V: TRBV5-5
size: NA
D: NA
DNA: TGTGCCAGCAGCTTGGTGGCCTTCCAGAACACTGAAGCTTTCTTT
CDR3: CASSLVAFQNTEAFF

J: TRBJ2-1
V: TRBV6-2/TRBV6-3
size: NA
D: TRBD1
DNA: TGTGCCAGCAGCCGTCGACAGGGGGCTATAGACAATGAGCAGTTCTTC
CDR3: CASSRRQGAIDNEQFF